The following is a T cell receptor (beta chain) sequence with its context. Its antigen is still unknown. Base-call qualities are not available, and no considerably larger clone is one nucleotide away. The roughly 39 donors, aged about 6 to 95 years, were systemically healthy Caucasian individuals from Russia. Approximately 9 milliliters of peripheral blood were collected from each donor into EDTA-treated Vacutainer tubes. Ficoll-Paque density-gradient centrifugation was used to isolate PBMCs, with at least 6 million obtained per sample. Total RNA, at least 5 micrograms per sample, was extracted from PBMCs with Trizol reagent. For every donor, an aliquot of PBMCs went through flow cytometry to measure the percentages of naive CD45RAhigh/CD27high T cells. The source of the sample is a study of blood T cells in healthy people across ages (dated by TCRdb to the mid-2010s). Regarding the complete study: In model experiments, roughly one uniquely barcoded TCR beta cDNA molecule per two T cells was captured by template switching. To track age-related changes in TCR beta repertoire diversity, the study relied on deep sequencing normalized with unique cDNA molecular identifiers. Donors were grouped into four age groups: young (average 16 years), middle-aged (over 35), aged (around 60) and long-lived (approximately 78). To avoid experimental bias, donors of different ages were randomly spread across the sequencing lanes. For two donors (one aged 18 to 29 and one aged 80 or older), the study analyzed two additional independent replicas of 1 million unique cDNA reads from the same blood draw.

Library prep was done by 5' RACE. Sequencing was carried out with an Illumina HiSeq 2500. A second PCR of about 7 to 12 cycles was performed with a sample-barcoded 5' primer and a J-beta primer mix. Each TCR beta cDNA molecule received a unique molecular identifier from a template-switch 5' adaptor carrying 12 random nucleotides. At least 3 million CDR3-containing paired-end reads were obtained from each sample. First-strand cDNA synthesis was performed from all RNA using the Mint cDNA synthesis kit, with priming by a TRBC-specific oligonucleotide. After uracil-DNA glycosylase treatment, a first 18-cycle PCR used universal primers M1SS and BC2_uni_R on all cDNA. In the source study's methods: Each sample was normalized by randomly selecting 1 million high-quality reads, each carrying a distinct molecular identifier. Instead of being binned into consensus sequences, reads that shared molecular identifiers were thrown out. MiTCR, set to a Q25 quality threshold and the strictest error-elimination algorithm, was used for CDR3 identification, clonotype clustering and error correction. A nonparametric unseen species model using Euler transformation provided a lower-bound estimate of total TCR beta diversity. The public reads were reanalyzed by TCRdb: fastp trimming at Q25, MiXCR alignment, in-frame beta chains only. Every entry covers one CDR3 protein and lists the most common genes and DNA from its rows. For this entry, the V and J calls and clone size follow TCRdb and not the study's own pipeline. The sample table contains around 1,500,000 distinct CDR3 sequences; only one count was recorded for around two fifths of them. The ten largest clones capture 7.9% of the sample.

Results the study describes overall, beyond this receptor: The percentage of naive T cells measured by flow cytometry correlated strongly with observed TCR beta diversity. Bulk unsorted PBMC profiling prevented conclusive comparison of naive and antigen-experienced compartments. As age increased, observed TCR beta diversity per million T cells dropped in a roughly linear way, and a significant reduction was already evident by age 40. Estimates of total diversity based on one million sequenced T cells were regarded as lower bounds and as underestimates. Because donor CMV infection status was unknown, age-related changes in expanded clonotypes were potentially confounded. Compared with the aged group, more naive CD4+ T cells, fewer expanded clones and increased TCR diversity were shown by the long-lived group, suggesting age selection.

CDR1 and CDR2 are read off the germline V gene as SGHVS and FNYEAQ. V is pruned by 1 base and J by 6 bases, leaving 5 bases of the junction without a gene match. Measured from the cysteine to the phenylalanine, the CDR3 is 16 residues long. CDR3 DNA only is kept here, 48 bases in frame from base 1. Rearrangement joined TRBV7-6 to TRBJ2-3, with 12 bases aligning to TRBD2. The sequence was obtained from a woman aged 18-29 years in good health. Sequencing was carried out using blood. The bases read TGTGCCAGCAGCTTAGGTACTAGCGGGAGGTTGGATACGCAGTATTTT. It is translated as CASSLGTSGRLDTQYF.